This TCR beta chain is drawn from a study of blood T cells in healthy people across ages. Study-level points and caveats: Diversity of TCR beta correlated strongly with naive T cell percentage. TCR beta diversity per million T cells fell roughly linearly with age. Among long-lived donors, naive CD4+ cells were more numerous and diversity higher than in aged donors.

This clonotype was seen a few times. What it binds is not known. A sample-barcoded 5' primer and a J-beta primer mix were used in a second PCR of roughly 6 to 11 cycles. Each CDR3 protein is one row after TCRdb ran MiXCR on the 5' RACE reads. The top ten hold about 20% of the sample, which has roughly 800,000 distinct CDR3 sequences, 55% to 75% seen once. CDR1 SGHAT and CDR2 FQDESV come from the germline V gene (reference sequence). J gave up 2 bases and V 3 bases, and 2 bases lay outside the gene matches. CDR3 length: 16 amino acids. The chain is built from TRBV11-1 and TRBJ2-6; 9 bases line up with TRBD1. The sequence came from a man aged 30-40 years in good health. The sequenced sample consisted of blood. CDR3 sequence reads: CASSFRQGAGANVLTF. CDR3 coding DNA: TGTGCCAGCAGCTTCAGACAGGGGGCTGGGGCCAACGTCCTGACTTTC.